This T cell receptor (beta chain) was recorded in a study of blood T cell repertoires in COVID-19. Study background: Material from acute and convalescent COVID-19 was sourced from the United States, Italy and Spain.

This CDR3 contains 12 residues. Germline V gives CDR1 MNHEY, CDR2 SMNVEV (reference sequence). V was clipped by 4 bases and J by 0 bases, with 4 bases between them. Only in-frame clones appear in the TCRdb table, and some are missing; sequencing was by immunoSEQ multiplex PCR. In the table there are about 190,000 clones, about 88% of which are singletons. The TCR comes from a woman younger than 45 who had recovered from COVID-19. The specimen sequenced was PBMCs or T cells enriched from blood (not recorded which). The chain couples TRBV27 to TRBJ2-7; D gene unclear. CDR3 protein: CASSSLSYEQYF. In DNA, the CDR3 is TGTGCCAGCAGTTCCCTCTCCTACGAGCAGTACTTC.